The rows below give T cell receptor beta chains drawn from one sample of a study of Ad26.COV2.S vaccination and SARS-CoV-2 variants. Clones were sequenced by immunoSEQ multiplex PCR, and TCRdb holds only the in-frame ones, with some missing. Found here are about 450,000 clones, 89% of them singletons; the top ten hold just over 2.5%. The sample was peripheral blood, taken in a trial of Ad26.COV2.S vaccine versus placebo. The receptors originated from a person aged 18-60 years who received the Ad26.COV2.S COVID-19 vaccine or a placebo. The CDR3 runs from the conserved cysteine through the conserved F or W. Each record gives: V gene, clone size, D gene, J gene, CDR3 DNA, CDR3 protein. The D gene is left open where the match is weak. Rows give clone size only sometimes, using once, few, many, or a class for an expanded clone.

>TRBV4-1|NA|NA|TRBJ1-5
TGCGCCAGCAGCCACCCAACAGGGACGGGCAATCAGCCCCAGCATTTT
CASSHPTGTGNQPQHF
>TRBV20-1|NA|NA|TRBJ1-1
TGCAGTGCTAGTGGACCCCTACGCGAAGCTTTCTTT
CSASGPLREAFF
>TRBV3-1/TRBV3-2|NA|NA|TRBJ1-2
TGTGCCAGCAGCCTAGGGTTCCTGGCTGGGGGCTACACCTTC
CASSLGFLAGGYTF
>TRBV6-4|NA|NA|TRBJ2-1
TGTGCCAGCAGTGCCGAACCTTCCTCCTACAATGAGCAGTTCTTC
CASSAEPSSYNEQFF
>TRBV10-3|NA|TRBD2|TRBJ2-5
TGTGCCATCAGTGGGAGACTAGCGGGAATAGGAGAGACCCAGTACTTC
CAISGRLAGIGETQYF
>TRBV5-5|NA|NA|TRBJ1-4
TGTGCCAGCAGCTTGCTATGGAGGGGCTTTAATGAAAAACTGTTTTTT
CASSLLWRGFNEKLFF
>TRBV14|few|NA|TRBJ1-3
TGTGCCAGCAGCCAAGGGGTGTATTCGGGAAACACCATATATTTT
CASSQGVYSGNTIYF
>TRBV7-9|NA|NA|TRBJ1-2
TGTGCCAGCAGCTTAATGCGATATGGGGATGGCTACACCTTC
CASSLMRYGDGYTF
>TRBV19|NA|NA|TRBJ1-5
TGTGCCAGTAGTATAGAACAGGAAGAGTTCAATCAGCCCCAGCATTTT
CASSIEQEEFNQPQHF
>TRBV7-3|NA|NA|TRBJ1-6
TGTGCCAGCAGCTTACAGGGGAATTCACCCCTCCACTTT
CASSLQGNSPLHF
>TRBV19|NA|NA|TRBJ2-7
TGTGCCAGTAGTTTAGGGACCGGGCCACTCGAGCAGTACTTC
CASSLGTGPLEQYF
>TRBV7-9|NA|NA|TRBJ2-2
TGTGCCAGCAGCTCTGTAGCGGCGAACACCGGGGAGCTGTTTTTT
CASSSVAANTGELFF
>TRBV28|once|TRBD2|TRBJ2-7
TGTGCCAGCAGATCCGTGGGCGGGGGGACTCTCCCCTACGAGCAGTACTTC
CASRSVGGGTLPYEQYF
>TRBV9|NA|NA|TRBJ1-1
TGTGCCAGCAGCAGAGGGGGGGCAGTGAACACTGAAGCTTTCTTT
CASSRGGAVNTEAFF
>TRBV5-1|NA|TRBD1|TRBJ1-4
TGCGCCAGCGGGGCTAGACAGGGTTTAGGCGAAAAACTGTTTTTT
CASGARQGLGEKLFF
>TRBV18|NA|NA|TRBJ1-4
TGTGCCAGCTCACCAACGGGGACTAATGAAAAACTGTTTTTT
CASSPTGTNEKLFF
>TRBV21-1|NA|NA|TRBJ1-2
TGTGCCAGCCCGGGACCACCTAACTATGGCTACACCTTC
CASPGPPNYGYTF
>TRBV18|NA|TRBD1|TRBJ1-4
TGTGCCAGCTCCTGGACAGGGTCTGAAGAAAAACTGTTTTTT
CASSWTGSEEKLFF
>TRBV6-5|NA|TRBD1|TRBJ1-4
TGTGCCAGCGCCGGACAGGGCGAAAAACTGTTTTTT
CASAGQGEKLFF
>TRBV18|NA|TRBD1|TRBJ1-5
TGTGCCAGCTCACCGGACAGGGGGAAGCCCCAGCATTTT
CASSPDRGKPQHF
>TRBV5-5|few|NA|TRBJ1-2
TGTGCCAGCAGCTTGGCCGTCAGGGTCGATGGCTACACCTTC
CASSLAVRVDGYTF
>TRBV18|NA|NA|TRBJ2-1
TGTGCCAGCTCGCTTGACAGATACAATGAGCAGTTCTTC
CASSLDRYNEQFF
>TRBV7-6|NA|TRBD2|TRBJ2-3
TGTGCCAGCAGCTTTTGGGAGGGGTTCCTTGGAGATACGCAGTATTTT
CASSFWEGFLGDTQYF
>TRBV13|NA|NA|TRBJ1-1
TGTGCCAGCAGCTTACCGGGGGAGCACGGTGAAGCTTTCTTT
CASSLPGEHGEAFF
>TRBV6-6|once|NA|TRBJ2-6
TGTGCCACCTTCTACCCGGCTGGGGCCAACGTCCTGACTTTC
CATFYPAGANVLTF
>TRBV4-2|NA|NA|TRBJ2-1
TGTGCCAGCAGCCAAGAGGCCGACGGCTCCTACAATGAGCAGTTCTTC
CASSQEADGSYNEQFF
>TRBV5-1|NA|TRBD2|TRBJ2-2
TGCGCCAGCAGCTTTGCGGGAGGAGGGACCGGGGAGCTGTTTTTT
CASSFAGGGTGELFF
>TRBV11-3|NA|NA|TRBJ2-4
TGTGCCAGCACCAAACACGATGAGGGCGTCCGGGGCATTCAGTACTTC
CASTKHDEGVRGIQYF